This T cell receptor beta chain was retrieved from a study of T cells after yellow fever vaccination. Conversion of TCR transcripts into cDNA relied on 5'RACE template switching, which added a universal primer site and UMIs. TCRdb re-called the 5' RACE reads through MiXCR, storing one row per CDR3 protein. The sample lists about 330,000 distinct CDR3 sequences; 4.1% were seen once. Trimming shortened V by 0 bases and J by 5 bases, and 19 bases separated the two germline ends. The CDR3 extends over 17 amino acids. CDR1 SEHNR and CDR2 FQNEAQ come from the germline V gene (reference sequence). The TCR sequence derives from a man between 18 and 29 years old who received the YFV17D yellow fever vaccine. This specimen was PBMCs, taken 5 days after the yellow fever booster vaccination. The chain has TRBV7-9 and TRBJ1-1; D perhaps matches TRBD1 (5 bases). CDR3 in amino acids: CASSLALGPSEGTEAFF. In DNA form, the CDR3 reads TGTGCCAGCAGCTTAGCTCTGGGGCCATCCGAGGGAACTGAAGCTTTCTTT. Looking up the rest from reference TRBV7-9 and TRBJ1-1 gives the full variable domain: DTGVSQNPRHKITKRGQNVTFRCDPISEHNRLYWYRQTLGQGPEFLTYFQNEAQLEKSRLLSDRFSAERPKGSFSTLEIQRTEQGDSAMYLCASSLALGPSEGTEAFFGQGTRLTVV.